This TCR gamma chain was documented in a study of gamma-delta T cells after stem cell transplantation. TCRdb applied CATT to the RT-PCR reads for clone calling. The sample has fewer than 2,000 gamma-chain clones, 15% to 20% seen once. In its sample, this clone ranks as large. Germline-derived CDR1 and CDR2 are VENAVY and YDSYNSRV. This CDR3 is 11 amino acids long. With V trimmed by 11 bases and J by 1 base, 5 bases remained unmatched. The sample was gamma-delta T cells. This TCR was sampled from a human donor. It is not recorded whose cells these are; they may come from a transplant donor. V is TRGV8 and J is TRGJ1 or TRGJ2. CDR3 DNA: TGTGCCATCGACAATTATTATAAGAAACTCTTT. The encoded protein is CAIDNYYKKLF.